These 3 T cell receptor beta chains originate from one sample sequenced in a study of cytomegalovirus exposure and HLA in healthy donors. Primers included in the PCR were 60 Vbeta and 13 Jbeta primers. Sequencing used immunoSEQ multiplex PCR; TCRdb keeps in-frame clones, though not all of them. The repertoire holds 80,000 to 130,000 clones, roughly 83% seen once, with over 4% in the top ten. Sequenced material: PBMCs. The receptors were sampled from a female donor in good health and CMV-seropositive.

A remark on this clone: The junction and the germline gene differ at one end; a read error may be behind it. The chain employs TRBV4-3 and TRBJ2-6, with TRBD1 as a possible D gene (5 bases). The CDR3 totals 18 residues. Germline loops: CDR1 LGHNA, CDR2 YSLEER. The CDR3 DNA reads as TGCGCCAGCAGCCAAGCGGGCACTGAAACCTCTGGGGCCAACGGCCTGACTTTC. It specifies CASSQAGTETSGANGLTF.

The chain is built from TRBV5-4 and TRBJ2-7, with D maybe TRBD2 (6 bases). CDR3 length equals 15 residues. Germline V gene sequence: CDR1 SGHNT, CDR2 YYREEE (reference sequence). Trimming removed 4 bases at V and 4 bases at J, with 18 bases between. CDR3 DNA: TGTGCCAGCAGCCAGCGACGGACGGAGGGGTACGAGCAGTACTTC. Encoded protein: CASSQRRTEGYEQYF.

The chain combines TRBV7-8 with TRBJ1-1, with 9 bases aligning to TRBD1. Trimming took 1 base from V and 6 from J; bases not matched to a gene: 0. This CDR3 contains 13 residues. The germline V gene encodes CDR1 SGHVS and CDR2 FQNEAQ. The CDR3 reads CASSLGTGAEAFF. The CDR3 nucleotides read TGTGCCAGCAGCTTAGGGACAGGGGCTGAAGCTTTCTTT.